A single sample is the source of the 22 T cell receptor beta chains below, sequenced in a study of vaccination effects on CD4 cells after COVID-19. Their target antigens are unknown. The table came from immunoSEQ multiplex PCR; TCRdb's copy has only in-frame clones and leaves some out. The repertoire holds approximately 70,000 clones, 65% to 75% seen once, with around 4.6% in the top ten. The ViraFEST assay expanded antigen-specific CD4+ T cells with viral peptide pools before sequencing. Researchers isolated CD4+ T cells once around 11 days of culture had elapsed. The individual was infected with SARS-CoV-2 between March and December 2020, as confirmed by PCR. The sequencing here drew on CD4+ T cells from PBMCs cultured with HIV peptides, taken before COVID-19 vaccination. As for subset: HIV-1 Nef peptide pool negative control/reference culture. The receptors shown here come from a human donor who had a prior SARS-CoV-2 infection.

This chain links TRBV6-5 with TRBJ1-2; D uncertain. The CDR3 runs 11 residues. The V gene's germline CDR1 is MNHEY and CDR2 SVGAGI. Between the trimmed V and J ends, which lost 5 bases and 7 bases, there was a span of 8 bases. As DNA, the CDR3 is TGTGCCAGCAGTCACCGGTTTGGCTACACCTTC. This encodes CASSHRFGYTF.

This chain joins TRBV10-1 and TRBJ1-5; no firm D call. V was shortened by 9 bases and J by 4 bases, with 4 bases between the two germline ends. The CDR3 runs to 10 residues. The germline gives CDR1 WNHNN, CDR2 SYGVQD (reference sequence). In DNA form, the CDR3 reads TGCGCCAGGCGTAATCAGCCCCAGCATTTT. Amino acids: CARRNQPQHF.

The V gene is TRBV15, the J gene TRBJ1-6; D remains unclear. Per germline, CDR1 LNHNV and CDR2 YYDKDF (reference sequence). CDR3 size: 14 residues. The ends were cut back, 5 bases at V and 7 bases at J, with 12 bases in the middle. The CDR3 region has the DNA TGTGCCACCAGCCCCAGACTGCTGAATTCACCCCTCCACTTT. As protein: CATSPRLLNSPLHF.

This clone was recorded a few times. DNA for the CDR3: TGCGCCAGCAGCCATCCCCTTGCCAGGGGGAAAGCTGGTTCACCCCTCCACTTT. Its protein product is CASSHPLARGKAGSPLHF. The chain employs TRBV4-1 and TRBJ1-6, with 7 nucleotides matching TRBD1. The CDR3 spans 18 residues. V shed 3 bases and J 9 bases; nucleotides not matched to a gene: 17. Germline V gene sequence: CDR1 MGHRA, CDR2 YSYEKL.

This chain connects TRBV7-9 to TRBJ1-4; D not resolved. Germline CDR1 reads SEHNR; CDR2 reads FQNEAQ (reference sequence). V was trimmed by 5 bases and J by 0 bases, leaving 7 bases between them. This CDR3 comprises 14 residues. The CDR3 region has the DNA TGTGCCAGCAGCGAGTCTGCAACTAATGAAAAACTGTTTTTT. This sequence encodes CASSESATNEKLFF.

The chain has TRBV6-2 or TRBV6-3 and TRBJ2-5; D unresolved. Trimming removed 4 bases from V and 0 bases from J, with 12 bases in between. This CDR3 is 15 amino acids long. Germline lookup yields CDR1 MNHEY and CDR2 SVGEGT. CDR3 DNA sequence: TGTGCCAGCAGTTCCAGAAACCCGTACCAAGAGACCCAGTACTTC. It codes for CASSSRNPYQETQYF.

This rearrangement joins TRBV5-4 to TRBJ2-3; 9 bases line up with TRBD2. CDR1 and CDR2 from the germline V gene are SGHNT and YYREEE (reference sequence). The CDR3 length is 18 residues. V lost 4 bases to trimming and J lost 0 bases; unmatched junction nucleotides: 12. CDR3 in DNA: TGTGCCAGCAGCCCGAAGGGTTCTAGCGGGATGAGCACAGATACGCAGTATTTT. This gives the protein CASSPKGSSGMSTDTQYF.

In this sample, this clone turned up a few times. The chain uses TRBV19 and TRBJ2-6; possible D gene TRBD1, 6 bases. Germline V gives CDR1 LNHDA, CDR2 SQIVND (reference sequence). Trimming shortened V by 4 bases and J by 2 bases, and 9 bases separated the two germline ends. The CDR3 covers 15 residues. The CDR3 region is CASSTGQPGANVLTF. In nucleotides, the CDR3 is TGTGCCAGTAGTACGGGACAACCTGGGGCCAACGTCCTGACTTTC.

The CDR3 loop is CASSLGRGQLGYEQYF. In nucleotides, the CDR3 is TGTGCCAGCAGCCTCGGCCGGGGACAGTTAGGCTACGAGCAGTACTTC. The chain combines TRBV5-4 with TRBJ2-7, with 7 bases that match TRBD1. With V trimmed by 4 bases and J by 3 bases, 13 bases remained unmatched. CDR3 length equals 16 residues. The germline CDR1 and CDR2 sequences are SGHNT and YYREEE (reference sequence).

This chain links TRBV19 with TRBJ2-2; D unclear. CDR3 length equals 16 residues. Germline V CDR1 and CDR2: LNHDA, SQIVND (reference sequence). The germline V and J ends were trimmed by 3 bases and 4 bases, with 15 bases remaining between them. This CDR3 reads CASSIQARMGTGELFF. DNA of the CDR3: TGTGCCAGTAGTATCCAGGCCAGAATGGGCACCGGGGAGCTGTTTTTT.

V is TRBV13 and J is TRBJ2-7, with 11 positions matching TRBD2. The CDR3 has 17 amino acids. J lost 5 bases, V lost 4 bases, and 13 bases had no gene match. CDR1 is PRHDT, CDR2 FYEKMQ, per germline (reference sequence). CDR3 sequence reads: CASSWRGLAALWDEQYF. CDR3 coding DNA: TGTGCCAGCAGCTGGAGGGGACTAGCGGCCCTCTGGGACGAGCAGTACTTC.

The CDR3 nucleotides read TGTGCCAGCAGTAACGGACAGGGAGGAGTATCCTACGAGCAGTACTTC. It translates to CASSNGQGGVSYEQYF. The chain joins TRBV27 to TRBJ2-7; TRBD1 matches at 8 bases. The CDR3 is 16 residues long. Trimming at V came to 5 bases and at J to 1 base, leaving 10 bases not matched to a gene. Germline assignment: CDR1 MNHEY and CDR2 SMNVEV (reference sequence).

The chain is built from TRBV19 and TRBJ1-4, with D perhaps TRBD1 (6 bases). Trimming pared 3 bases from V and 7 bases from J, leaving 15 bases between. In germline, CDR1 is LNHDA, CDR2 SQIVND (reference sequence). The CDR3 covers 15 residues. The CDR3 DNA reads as TGTGCCAGTAGTATTGGGACAACGAGAGGTGAAAAACTGTTTTTT. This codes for CASSIGTTRGEKLFF.

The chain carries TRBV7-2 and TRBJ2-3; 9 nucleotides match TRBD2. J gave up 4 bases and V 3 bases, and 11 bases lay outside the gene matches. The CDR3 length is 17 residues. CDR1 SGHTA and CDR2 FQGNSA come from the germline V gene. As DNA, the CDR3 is TGTGCCAGCAGCTTCCTACCAACGGGCGGGAGGGCAGATACGCAGTATTTT. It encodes CASSFLPTGGRADTQYF.

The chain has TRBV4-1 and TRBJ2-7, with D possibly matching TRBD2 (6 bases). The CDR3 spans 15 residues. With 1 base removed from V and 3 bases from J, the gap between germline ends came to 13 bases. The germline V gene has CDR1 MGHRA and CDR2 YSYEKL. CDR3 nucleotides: TGCGCCAGCAGCCAAGGAGGACTAAGTCGCTACGAGCAGTACTTC. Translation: CASSQGGLSRYEQYF.

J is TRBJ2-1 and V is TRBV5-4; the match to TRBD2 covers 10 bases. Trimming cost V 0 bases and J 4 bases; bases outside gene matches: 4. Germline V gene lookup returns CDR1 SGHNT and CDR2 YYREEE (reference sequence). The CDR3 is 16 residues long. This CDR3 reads CASSLGSGGTYNEQFF. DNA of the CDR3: TGTGCCAGCAGCTTGGGTAGCGGGGGGACATACAATGAGCAGTTCTTC. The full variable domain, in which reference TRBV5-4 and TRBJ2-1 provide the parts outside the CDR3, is ETGVTQSPTHLIKTRGQQVTLRCSSQSGHNTVSWYQQALGQGPQFIFQYYREEENGRGNFPPRFSGLQFPNYSSELNVNALELDDSALYLCASSLGSGGTYNEQFFGPGTRLTVL.

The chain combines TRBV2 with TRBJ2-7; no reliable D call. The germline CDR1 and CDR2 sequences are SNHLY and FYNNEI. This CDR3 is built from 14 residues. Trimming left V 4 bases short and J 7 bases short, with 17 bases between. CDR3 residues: CASSVPSALREQYF. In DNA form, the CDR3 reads TGTGCCAGCAGTGTGCCGAGCGCCCTCCGGGAGCAGTACTTC.

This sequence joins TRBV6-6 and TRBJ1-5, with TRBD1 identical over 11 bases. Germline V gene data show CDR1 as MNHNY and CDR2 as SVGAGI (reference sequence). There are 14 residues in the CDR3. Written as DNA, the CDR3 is TGTGCGATTAACCCCGGACAGGGGGCTCAGCCCCAGCATTTT. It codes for CAINPGQGAQPQHF.

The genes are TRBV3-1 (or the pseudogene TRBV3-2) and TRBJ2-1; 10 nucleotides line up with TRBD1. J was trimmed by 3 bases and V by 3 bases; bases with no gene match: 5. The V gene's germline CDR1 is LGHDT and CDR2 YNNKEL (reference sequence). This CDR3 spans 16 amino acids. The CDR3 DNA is TGTGCCAGCAGCCACCGGGACAGGGGCGACTACAATGAGCAGTTCTTC. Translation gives CASSHRDRGDYNEQFF.

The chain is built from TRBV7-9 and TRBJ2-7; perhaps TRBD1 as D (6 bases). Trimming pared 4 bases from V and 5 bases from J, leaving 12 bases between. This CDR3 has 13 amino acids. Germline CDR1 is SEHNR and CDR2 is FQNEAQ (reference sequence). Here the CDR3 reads CASSSYRVDEQYF. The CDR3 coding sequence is TGTGCCAGCAGCTCTTACAGGGTGGACGAGCAGTACTTC. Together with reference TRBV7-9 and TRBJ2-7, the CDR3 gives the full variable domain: DTGVSQNPRHKITKRGQNVTFRCDPISEHNRLYWYRQTLGQGPEFLTYFQNEAQLEKSRLLSDRFSAERPKGSFSTLEIQRTEQGDSAMYLCASSSYRVDEQYFGPGTRLTVT.

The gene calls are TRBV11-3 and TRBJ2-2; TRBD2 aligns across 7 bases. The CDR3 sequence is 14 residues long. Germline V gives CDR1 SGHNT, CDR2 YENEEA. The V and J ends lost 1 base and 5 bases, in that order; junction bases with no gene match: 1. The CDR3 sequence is CASSLVSGTGELFF. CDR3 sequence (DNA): TGTGCCAGCAGCTTAGTTAGCGGGACCGGGGAGCTGTTTTTT.

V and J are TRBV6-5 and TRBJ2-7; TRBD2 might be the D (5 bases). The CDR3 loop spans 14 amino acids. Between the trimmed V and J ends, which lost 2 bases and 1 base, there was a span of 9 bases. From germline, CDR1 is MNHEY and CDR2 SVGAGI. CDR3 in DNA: TGTGCCAGCAGTTACAGTCCGGGGTCCTACGAGCAGTACTTC. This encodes CASSYSPGSYEQYF.